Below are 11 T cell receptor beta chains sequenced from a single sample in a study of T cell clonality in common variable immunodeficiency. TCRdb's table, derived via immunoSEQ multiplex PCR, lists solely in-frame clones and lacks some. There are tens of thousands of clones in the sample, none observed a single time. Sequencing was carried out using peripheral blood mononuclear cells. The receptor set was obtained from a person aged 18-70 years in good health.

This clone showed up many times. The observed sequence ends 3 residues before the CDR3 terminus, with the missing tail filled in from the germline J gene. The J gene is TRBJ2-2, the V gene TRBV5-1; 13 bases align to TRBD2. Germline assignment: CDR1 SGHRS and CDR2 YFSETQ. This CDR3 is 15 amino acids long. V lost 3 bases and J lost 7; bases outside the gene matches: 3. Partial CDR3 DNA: TGCGCCAGCAGCTCGACTAGCGGGAGGTTCGGGGAG. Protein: CASSSTSGRFGE. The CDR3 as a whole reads CASSSTSGRFGELFF.

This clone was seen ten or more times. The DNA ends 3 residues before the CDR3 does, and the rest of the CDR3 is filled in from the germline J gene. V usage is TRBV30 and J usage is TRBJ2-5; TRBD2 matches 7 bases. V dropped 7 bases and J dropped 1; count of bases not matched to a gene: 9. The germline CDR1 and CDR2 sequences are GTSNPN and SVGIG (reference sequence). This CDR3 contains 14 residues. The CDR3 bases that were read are TGTGCCTCCACCGGGACGGGGGGCCAAGAGACC. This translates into CASTGTGGQET. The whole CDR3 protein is CASTGTGGQETQYF.

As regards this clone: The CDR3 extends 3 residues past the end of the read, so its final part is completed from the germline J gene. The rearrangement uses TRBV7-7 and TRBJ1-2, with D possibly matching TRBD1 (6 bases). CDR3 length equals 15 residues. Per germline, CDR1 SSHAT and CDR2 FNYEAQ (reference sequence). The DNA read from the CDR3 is TGTGCCAGCAGCCCGGGGACACTTTACACAGATACC. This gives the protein CASSPGTLYTDT. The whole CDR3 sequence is CASSPGTLYTDTYTF.

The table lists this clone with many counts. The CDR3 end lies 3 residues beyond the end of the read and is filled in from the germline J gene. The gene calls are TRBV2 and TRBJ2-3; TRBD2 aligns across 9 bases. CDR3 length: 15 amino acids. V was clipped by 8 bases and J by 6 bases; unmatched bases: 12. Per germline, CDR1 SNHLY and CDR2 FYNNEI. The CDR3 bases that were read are TGTGCCAGCGTGAAAAGCGGGAGGACCCGGGATACG. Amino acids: CASVKSGRTRDT. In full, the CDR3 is CASVKSGRTRDTQYF.

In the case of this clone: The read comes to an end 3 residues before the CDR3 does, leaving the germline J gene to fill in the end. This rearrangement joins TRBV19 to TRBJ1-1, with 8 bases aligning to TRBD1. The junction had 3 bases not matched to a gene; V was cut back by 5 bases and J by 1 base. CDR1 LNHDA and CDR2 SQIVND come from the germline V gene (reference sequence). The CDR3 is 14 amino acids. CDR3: CASSQGASNTEAFF. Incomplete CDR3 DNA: TGTGCCAGTAGTCAGGGGGCATCGAACACTGAA.

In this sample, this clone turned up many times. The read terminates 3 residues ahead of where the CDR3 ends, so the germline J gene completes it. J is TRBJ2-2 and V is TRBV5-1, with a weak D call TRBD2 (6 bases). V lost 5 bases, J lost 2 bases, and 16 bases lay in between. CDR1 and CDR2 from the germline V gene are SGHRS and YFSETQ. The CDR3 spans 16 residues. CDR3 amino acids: CASRDLSGDNTGELFF. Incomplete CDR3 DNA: TGCGCCAGCAGAGATCTTAGCGGAGACAACACCGGGGAG.

The CDR3 is CAWNPGGYDYTF. The sequenced part of the CDR3 DNA is TGTGCCTGGAATCCAGGGGGCTACGAC. V is TRBV30 and J is TRBJ1-2; 8 bases line up with TRBD1. The read falls 3 residues short of the CDR3 end, and the missing part is taken from the germline J gene. Germline assignment: CDR1 GTSNPN and CDR2 SVGIG (reference sequence). The length of the CDR3 is 12 residues. The variable domain in full, with the rest retrieved from reference TRBV30 and TRBJ1-2, is SQTIHQWPATLVQPVGSPLSLECTVEGTSNPNLYWYRQAAGRGLQLLFYSVGIGQISSEVPQNLSASRPQDRQFILSSKKLLLSDSGFYLCAWNPGGYDYTFGSGTRLTVV.

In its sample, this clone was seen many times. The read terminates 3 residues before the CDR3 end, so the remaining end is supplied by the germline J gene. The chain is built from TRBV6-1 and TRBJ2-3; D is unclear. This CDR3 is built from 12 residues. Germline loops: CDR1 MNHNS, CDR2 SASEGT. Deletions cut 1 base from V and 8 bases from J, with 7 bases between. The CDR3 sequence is CASSEGPRTQYF. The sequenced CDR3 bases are TGTGCCAGCAGTGAAGGGCCCCGTACG.

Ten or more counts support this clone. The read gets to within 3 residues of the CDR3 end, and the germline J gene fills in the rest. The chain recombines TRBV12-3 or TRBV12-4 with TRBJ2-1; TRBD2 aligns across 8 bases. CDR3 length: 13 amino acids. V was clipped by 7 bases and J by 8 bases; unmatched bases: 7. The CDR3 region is CASILSGGDEQFF. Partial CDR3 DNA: TGTGCCAGCATTCTTTCCGGGGGGGATGAG.

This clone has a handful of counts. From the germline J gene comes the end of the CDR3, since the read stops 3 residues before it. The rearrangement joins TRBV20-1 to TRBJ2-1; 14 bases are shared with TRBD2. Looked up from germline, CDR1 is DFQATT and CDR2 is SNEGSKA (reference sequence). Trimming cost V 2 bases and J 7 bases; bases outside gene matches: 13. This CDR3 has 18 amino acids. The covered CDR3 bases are TGCAGTGCTAGATGGCGAAAGGGACTAGCGGGAGTCGGAAATGAG. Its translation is CSARWRKGLAGVGNE. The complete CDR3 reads CSARWRKGLAGVGNEQFF.

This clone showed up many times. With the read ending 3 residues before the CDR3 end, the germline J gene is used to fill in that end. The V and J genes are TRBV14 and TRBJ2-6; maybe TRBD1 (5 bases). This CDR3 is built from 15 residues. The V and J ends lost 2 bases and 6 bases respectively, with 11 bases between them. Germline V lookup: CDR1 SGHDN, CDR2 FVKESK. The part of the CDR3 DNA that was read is TGTGCCAGCAGCCAATTCAGGGTGGAGGCCAACGTC. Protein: CASSQFRVEANV. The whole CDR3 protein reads CASSQFRVEANVLTF.